This entry concerns a single T cell receptor (beta chain). Its antigen is as yet unknown. This entry comes from a study of radiotherapy plus CTLA-4 blockade in lung cancer. In the study overall: In approximately 17% of patients, objective responses were seen; 31% had disease control.

The assay was immunoSEQ multiplex PCR, and TCRdb's table has in-frame clones only and misses some. This table has about 28,000 clones, roughly four fifths appearing once. Chemo-refractory metastatic non-small-cell lung cancer patients were treated with focal radiation plus CTLA-4 blockade with ipilimumab. Germline V gene data show CDR1 as SNHLY and CDR2 as FYNNEI. This CDR3 contains 13 residues. With V trimmed by 8 bases and J by 4 bases, 3 bases remained unmatched. Study outcomes and limitations: The authors reported that early blood T cell clone dynamics, with interferon-beta, best predicted response. Radiotherapy was combined with ipilimumab, and tumor-derived TCR clones then expanded in blood.

The TCR was taken from a human donor with non-small cell lung cancer who had stable disease on radiotherapy plus ipilimumab. This rearrangement joins TRBV2 to TRBJ1-5, with 9 bases aligning to TRBD1. Sequences were derived from peripheral blood, sampled from a patient treated with radiotherapy plus ipilimumab. CDR3 region: CASDGQGNQPQHF. Written as DNA, the CDR3 is TGTGCCAGCGATGGACAGGGGAATCAGCCCCAGCATTTT.